The entry below describes one T cell receptor beta chain. Its antigen is undetermined. This sample was taken from a study of cytotoxic CD8 clonotypes in ibrutinib-treated CLL. Study-wide results and limits: In comparison with age-matched healthy donors, baseline clonality was higher and tracked circulating CD8+ T-cell counts. Clonality was elevated at ibrutinib response and had returned toward baseline at progression. Private clonotypes, not public ones, expanded at ibrutinib response.

J was trimmed by 5 bases and V by 3 bases; bases with no gene match: 6. The germline V gene has CDR1 MNHEY and CDR2 SVGAGI. The CDR3 length is 15 residues. Assay: immunoSEQ multiplex PCR; the TCRdb copy retains only in-frame clones and omits some. The table lists approximately 330,000 clones, more than 65% of them singletons, with 5% to 7% in the top ten. V gene TRBV6-5 combines with J gene TRBJ2-7, with 11 nucleotides matching TRBD1. This sequence originates from a human donor with chronic lymphocytic leukemia. Sequenced material: PBMCs, taken before ibrutinib treatment. The CDR3 reads CASSYSRTGGNEQYF. The CDR3 DNA reads as TGTGCCAGCAGTTATTCTCGGACAGGGGGCAACGAGCAGTACTTC.